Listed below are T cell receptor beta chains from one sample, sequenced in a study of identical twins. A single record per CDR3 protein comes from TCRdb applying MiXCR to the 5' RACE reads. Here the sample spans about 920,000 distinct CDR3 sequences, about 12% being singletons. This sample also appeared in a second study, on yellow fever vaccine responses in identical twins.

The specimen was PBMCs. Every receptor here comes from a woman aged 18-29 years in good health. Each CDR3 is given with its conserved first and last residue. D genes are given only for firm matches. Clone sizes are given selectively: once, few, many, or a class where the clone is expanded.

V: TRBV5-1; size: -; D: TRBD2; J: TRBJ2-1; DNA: TGCGCCAGCAGCTTGGCAGGTCTAGCGGCTCCCTACAATGAGCAGTTCTTC; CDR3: CASSLAGLAAPYNEQFF
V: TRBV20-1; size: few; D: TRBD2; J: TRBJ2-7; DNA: TGCAGTGCTAAGCGGGACTCCTACGAGCAGTACTTC; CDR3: CSAKRDSYEQYF
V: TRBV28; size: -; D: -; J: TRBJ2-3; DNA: TGTGCCAGCAGTTTACGGGAGATAGATACGCAGTATTTT; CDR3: CASSLREIDTQYF
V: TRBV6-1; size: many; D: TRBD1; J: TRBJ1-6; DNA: TGTGCCAGCAGTAGATCACAGGGGATCCTTTCAAATTCACCCCTCCACTTT; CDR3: CASSRSQGILSNSPLHF
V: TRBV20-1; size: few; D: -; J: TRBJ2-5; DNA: TGCAGTGCTAGAGATCCCGGGTACCAAGAGACCCAGTACTTC; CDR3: CSARDPGYQETQYF
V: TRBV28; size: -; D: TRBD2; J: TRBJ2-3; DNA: TGTGCCAGCAGTCCCCGGACTAGCTTGGCAGATACGCAGTATTTT; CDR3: CASSPRTSLADTQYF
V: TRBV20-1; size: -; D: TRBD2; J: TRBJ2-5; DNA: TGCAGTGCTAGGTCGGGACTAGCGGAAGAGACCCAGTACTTC; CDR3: CSARSGLAEETQYF
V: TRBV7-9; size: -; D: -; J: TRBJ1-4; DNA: TGTGCCAGCAGCCCTATCTTGGACAGCGTTGAAAAACTGTTTTTT; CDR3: CASSPILDSVEKLFF
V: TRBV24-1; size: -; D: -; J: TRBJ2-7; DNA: TGTGCCACCAGTGAGGAGAATTCCTACGAGCAGTACTTC; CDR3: CATSEENSYEQYF
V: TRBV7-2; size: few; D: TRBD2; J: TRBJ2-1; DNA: TGTGCCAGCAGCTTATCCGGGCTAGCGGGAGACAATGAGCAGTTCTTC; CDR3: CASSLSGLAGDNEQFF
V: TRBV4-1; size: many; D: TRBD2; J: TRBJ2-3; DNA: TGCGCCAGCAGCCAACGGACTAGCGGAGACCTCACAGATACGCAGTATTTT; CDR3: CASSQRTSGDLTDTQYF
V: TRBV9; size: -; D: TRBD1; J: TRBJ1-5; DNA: TGTGCCAGCAGCCCGGGACAGGGCGTGGGCAATCAGCCCCAGCATTTT; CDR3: CASSPGQGVGNQPQHF
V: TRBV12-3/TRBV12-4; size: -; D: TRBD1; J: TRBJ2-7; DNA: TGTGCCAGCACCCCTCTGGCCAGGGGGTTCCACGAGCAGTACTTC; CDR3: CASTPLARGFHEQYF
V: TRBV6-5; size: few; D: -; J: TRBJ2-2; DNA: TGTGCCAGCAGTAACGGGGTTAGGGGAACCGGGGAGCTGTTTTTT; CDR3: CASSNGVRGTGELFF
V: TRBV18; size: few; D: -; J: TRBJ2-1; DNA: TGTGCCAGCTCACCACAAAGCGGCTCCTACAATGAGCAGTTCTTC; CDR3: CASSPQSGSYNEQFF
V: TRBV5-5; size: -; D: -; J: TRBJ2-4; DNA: TGTGCCAGCAGCCTAGGTTGGGCCAAAAACATTCAGTACTTC; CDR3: CASSLGWAKNIQYF